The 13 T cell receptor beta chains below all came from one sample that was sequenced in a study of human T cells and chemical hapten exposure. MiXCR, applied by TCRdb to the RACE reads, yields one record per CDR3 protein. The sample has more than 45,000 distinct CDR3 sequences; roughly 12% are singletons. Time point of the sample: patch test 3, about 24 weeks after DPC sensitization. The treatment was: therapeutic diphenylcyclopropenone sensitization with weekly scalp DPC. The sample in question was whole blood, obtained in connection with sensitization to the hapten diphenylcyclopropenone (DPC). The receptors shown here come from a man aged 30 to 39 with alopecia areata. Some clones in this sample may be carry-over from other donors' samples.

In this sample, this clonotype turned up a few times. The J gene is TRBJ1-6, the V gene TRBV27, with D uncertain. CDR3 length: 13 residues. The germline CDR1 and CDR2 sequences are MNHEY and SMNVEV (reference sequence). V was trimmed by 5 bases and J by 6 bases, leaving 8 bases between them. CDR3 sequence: CASSPPSNSPLHF. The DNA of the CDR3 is TGTGCCAGCAGTCCTCCAAGTAATTCACCCCTCCACTTT.

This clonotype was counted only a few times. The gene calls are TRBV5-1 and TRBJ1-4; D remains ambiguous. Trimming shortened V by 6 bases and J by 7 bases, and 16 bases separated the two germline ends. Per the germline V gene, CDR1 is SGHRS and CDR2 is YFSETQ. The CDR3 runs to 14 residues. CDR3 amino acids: CASTGGEVAEKLFF. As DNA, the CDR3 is TGCGCCAGCACCGGTGGGGAGGTCGCTGAAAAACTGTTTTTT.

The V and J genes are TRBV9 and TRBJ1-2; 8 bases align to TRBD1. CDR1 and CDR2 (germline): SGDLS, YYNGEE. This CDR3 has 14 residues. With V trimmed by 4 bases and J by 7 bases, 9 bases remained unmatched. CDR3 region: CASSPRLTGGGYTF. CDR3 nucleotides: TGTGCCAGCAGCCCGCGGCTCACAGGGGGTGGCTACACCTTC.

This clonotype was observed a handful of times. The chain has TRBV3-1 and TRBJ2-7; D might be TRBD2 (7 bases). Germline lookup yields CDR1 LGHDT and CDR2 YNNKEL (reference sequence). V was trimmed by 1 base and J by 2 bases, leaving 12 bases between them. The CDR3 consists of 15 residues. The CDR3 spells CASSQATGGPYEQYF. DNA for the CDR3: TGTGCCAGCAGCCAAGCTACGGGGGGCCCCTACGAGCAGTACTTC.

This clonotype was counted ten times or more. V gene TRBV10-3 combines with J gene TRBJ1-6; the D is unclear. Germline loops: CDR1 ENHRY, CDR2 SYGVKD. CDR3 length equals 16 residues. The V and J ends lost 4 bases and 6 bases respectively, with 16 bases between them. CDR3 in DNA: TGTGCCATCAGTGGGAACCCGGGCGGTGGTAATTCACCCCTCCACTTT. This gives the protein CAISGNPGGGNSPLHF.

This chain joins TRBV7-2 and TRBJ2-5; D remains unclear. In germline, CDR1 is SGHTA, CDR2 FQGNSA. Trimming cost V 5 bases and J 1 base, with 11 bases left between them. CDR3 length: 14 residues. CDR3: CASSPFRVQETQYF. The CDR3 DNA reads TGTGCCAGCAGCCCATTTCGGGTCCAAGAGACCCAGTACTTC.

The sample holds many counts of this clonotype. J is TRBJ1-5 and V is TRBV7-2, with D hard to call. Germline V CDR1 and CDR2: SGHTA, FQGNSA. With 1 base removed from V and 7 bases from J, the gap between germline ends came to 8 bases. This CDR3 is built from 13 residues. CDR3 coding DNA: TGTGCCAGCAGCTTAGTAGCTGGGCAGCCCCAGCATTTT. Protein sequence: CASSLVAGQPQHF. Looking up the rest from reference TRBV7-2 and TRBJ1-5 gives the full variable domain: GAGVSQSPSNKVTEKGKDVELRCDPISGHTALYWYRQSLGQGLEFLIYFQGNSAPDKSGLPSDRFSAERTGGSVSTLTIQRTQQEDSAVYLCASSLVAGQPQHFGDGTRLSIL.

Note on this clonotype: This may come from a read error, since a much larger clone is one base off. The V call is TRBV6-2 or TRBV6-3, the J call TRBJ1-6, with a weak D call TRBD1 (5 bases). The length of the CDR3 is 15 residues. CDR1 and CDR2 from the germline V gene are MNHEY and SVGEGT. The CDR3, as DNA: TGTGCCAGCCTGGACATCAGCTCCTATAATTTACCCCTCCACTTT. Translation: CASLDISSYNLPLHF.

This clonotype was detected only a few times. The CDR3: CASTEGVNQPQHF. The CDR3, as DNA: TGTGCCAGCACTGAAGGGGTAAATCAGCCCCAGCATTTT. The chain couples TRBV12-3 or TRBV12-4 to TRBJ1-5, with D perhaps matching TRBD1 (5 bases). The CDR3 spans 13 residues. Trimming removed 7 bases at V and 4 bases at J, with 11 bases between.

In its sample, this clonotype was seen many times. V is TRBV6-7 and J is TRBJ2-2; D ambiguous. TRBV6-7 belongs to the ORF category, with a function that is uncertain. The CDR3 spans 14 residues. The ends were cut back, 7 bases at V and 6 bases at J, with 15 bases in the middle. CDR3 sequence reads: CASIDNLGPGELFF. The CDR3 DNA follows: TGTGCCAGCATCGACAACTTGGGCCCCGGGGAGCTGTTTTTT.

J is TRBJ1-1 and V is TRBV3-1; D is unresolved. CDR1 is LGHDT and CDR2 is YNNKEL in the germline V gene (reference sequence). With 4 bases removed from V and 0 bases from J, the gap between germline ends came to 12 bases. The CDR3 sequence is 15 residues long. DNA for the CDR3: TGTGCCAGCAGCCCCTTTTCGGAAATGAACACTGAAGCTTTCTTT. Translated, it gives CASSPFSEMNTEAFF.

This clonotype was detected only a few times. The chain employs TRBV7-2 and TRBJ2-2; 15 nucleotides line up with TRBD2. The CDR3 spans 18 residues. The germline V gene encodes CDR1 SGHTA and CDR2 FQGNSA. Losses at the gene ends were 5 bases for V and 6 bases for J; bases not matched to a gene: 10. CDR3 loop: CASSPGLAGGRVAGELFF. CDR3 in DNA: TGTGCCAGCAGCCCCGGACTAGCGGGGGGGCGAGTCGCCGGGGAGCTGTTTTTT.

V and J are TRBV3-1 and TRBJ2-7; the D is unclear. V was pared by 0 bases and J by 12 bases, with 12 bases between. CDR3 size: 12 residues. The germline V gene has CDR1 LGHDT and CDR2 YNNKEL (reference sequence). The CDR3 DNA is TGTGCCAGCAGCCAAGATCTCATTGTGGCGTACTTC. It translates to CASSQDLIVAYF.